Below, one T cell receptor (beta chain) is given with its context. The method was immunoSEQ multiplex PCR; TCRdb's version includes in-frame clones alone and lacks a portion of them. The sample yields under 65,000 clones, roughly 95% seen once. This sample is part of a study of technical replicates of blood from a handful of donors. The CDR3 length is 16 residues. In germline, CDR1 is SGHTA, CDR2 FQGNSA. V shed 5 bases, J shed 5 bases, and the junction held 13 bases outside the gene matches. The sample was T cells isolated from PBMCs. This clonotype was sampled from a human donor in good health. This sequence joins TRBV7-2 and TRBJ2-5; 8 bases match TRBD2. The CDR3 DNA reads TGTGCCAGCAGCCTGTGGACTAGCTGGGACGGGGAGACCCAGTACTTC. Protein sequence: CASSLWTSWDGETQYF.